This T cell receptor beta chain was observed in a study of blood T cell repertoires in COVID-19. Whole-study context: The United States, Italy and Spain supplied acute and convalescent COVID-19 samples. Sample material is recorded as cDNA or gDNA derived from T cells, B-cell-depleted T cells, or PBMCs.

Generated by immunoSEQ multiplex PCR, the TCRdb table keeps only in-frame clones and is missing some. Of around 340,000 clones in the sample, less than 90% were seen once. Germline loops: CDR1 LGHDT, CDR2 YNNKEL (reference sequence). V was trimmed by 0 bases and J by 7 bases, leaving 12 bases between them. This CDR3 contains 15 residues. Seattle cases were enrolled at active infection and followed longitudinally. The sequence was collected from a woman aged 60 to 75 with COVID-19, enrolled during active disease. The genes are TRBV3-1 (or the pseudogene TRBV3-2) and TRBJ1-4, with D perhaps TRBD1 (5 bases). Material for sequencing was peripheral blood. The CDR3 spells CASSQEGREGEKLFF. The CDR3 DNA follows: TGTGCCAGCAGCCAAGAAGGCAGGGAGGGTGAAAAACTGTTTTTT.